The clone carrying this T cell receptor (beta chain) was detected only a few times. The data are from a study of identical twins. The CDR3 has 15 amino acids. Looked up from germline, CDR1 is KGHDR and CDR2 is SFDVKD. Trimming took off 4 bases at V and 1 base at J, with 13 bases between the two ends. One entry per CDR3 protein results from TCRdb running MiXCR on the 5' RACE reads. The sample records about 190,000 distinct CDR3 sequences, 15% to 20% being singletons. This sample also belongs to another study, concerning T cells expressing NK-cell markers. That study reports: According to the study, TCR beta repertoires originated from sorted CD3+CD56+NKG2C+, CD3+CD56+NKG2C- and CD3+CD56-NKG2C+ T cells.

This chain links TRBV24-1 with TRBJ2-7; the D gene is possibly TRBD1 (6 bases). The sample taken for sequencing was CD8+ T cells sorted from blood. This sequence originates from a woman aged 18-29 years in good health. The CDR3 reads CATSEDSQHSYEQYF. The CDR3 bases are TGTGCCACCAGTGAGGACAGTCAACATTCCTACGAGCAGTACTTC.